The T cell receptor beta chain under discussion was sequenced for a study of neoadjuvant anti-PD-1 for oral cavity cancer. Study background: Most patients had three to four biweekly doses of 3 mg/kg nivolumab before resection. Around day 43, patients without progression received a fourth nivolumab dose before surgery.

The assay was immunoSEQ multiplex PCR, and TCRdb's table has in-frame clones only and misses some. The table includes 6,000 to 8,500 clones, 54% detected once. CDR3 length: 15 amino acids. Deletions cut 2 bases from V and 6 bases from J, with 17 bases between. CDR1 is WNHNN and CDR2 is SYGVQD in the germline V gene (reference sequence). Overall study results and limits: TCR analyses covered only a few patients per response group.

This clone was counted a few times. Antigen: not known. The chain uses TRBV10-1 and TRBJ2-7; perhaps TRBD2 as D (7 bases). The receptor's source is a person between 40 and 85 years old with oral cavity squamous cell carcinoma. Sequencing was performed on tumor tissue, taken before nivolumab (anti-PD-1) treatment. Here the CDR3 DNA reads TGCGCCAGCAGTGAGATTAAGGCGGGGGCCGGCGAGCAGTACTTC. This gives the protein CASSEIKAGAGEQYF.